These 16 T cell receptor beta chains came from one sample sequenced in a study of OX40 agonist ivuxolimab in advanced cancers. Repertoires were generated with immunoSEQ multiplex PCR, while TCRdb's copy carries only in-frame clones and drops some. Among roughly 100,000 clones listed, 90% were seen once. This specimen consisted of CD4+ or CD8+ T cells sorted from blood, obtained in a trial of the OX40 agonist ivuxolimab. The receptor source for this set is an adult with an advanced solid tumor such as melanoma, head and neck, liver or kidney cancer.

V gene TRBV19 combines with J gene TRBJ1-3; D possibly corresponds to TRBD1 (5 bases). This CDR3 has 15 amino acids. The V gene's germline CDR1 is LNHDA and CDR2 SQIVND (reference sequence). Between the trimmed V and J ends, which lost 4 bases and 3 bases, there was a span of 13 bases. Here the CDR3 reads CASSTDSEIGNTIYF. In DNA, the CDR3 is TGTGCCAGTAGTACCGACAGCGAGATTGGAAACACCATATATTTT.

The chain joins TRBV4-3 to TRBJ2-2; TRBD1 agrees at 10 bases. V shed 3 bases and J 5 bases; nucleotides not matched to a gene: 3. The V gene's germline CDR1 is LGHNA and CDR2 YSLEER. CDR3 length: 15 amino acids. The CDR3 loop is CASSQWTGGTGELFF. The DNA of the CDR3 is TGCGCCAGCAGCCAGTGGACAGGGGGGACCGGGGAGCTGTTTTTT.

The chain recombines TRBV23-1 with TRBJ2-3; 7 bases fit TRBD2. TRBV23-1 is labeled an ORF, and its function is uncertain. CDR3 size: 16 residues. The V gene end was trimmed by 3 bases and the J gene end by 1 base; junction bases not matched to a gene: 7. This CDR3 reads CASSQDGGIGTDTQYF. CDR3 bases: TGCGCCAGCAGTCAGGACGGGGGGATTGGCACAGATACGCAGTATTTT.

This CDR3 is CASSTTSGSSYEQYF. The CDR3 DNA is TGTGCCAGTAGTACTACTAGCGGGAGCTCCTACGAGCAGTACTTC. The chain couples TRBV19 to TRBJ2-7, with 11 bases identical to TRBD2. The CDR3 loop spans 15 amino acids. The ends lost 4 bases at V and 0 bases at J; junction bases unmatched: 2. Per germline, CDR1 LNHDA and CDR2 SQIVND (reference sequence).

The chain joins TRBV4-3 to TRBJ2-3; D may be TRBD2 (6 bases). The V and J ends lost 1 base and 0 bases respectively, with 14 bases between them. Germline V gene data show CDR1 as LGHNA and CDR2 as YSLEER. The CDR3 is 17 residues long. Written as DNA, the CDR3 is TGCGCCAGCAGCCAAGGACGTAGCGGCCCTAGCACAGATACGCAGTATTTT. Translated, it gives CASSQGRSGPSTDTQYF.

This chain connects TRBV9 to TRBJ1-5; D might be TRBD1 (5 bases). CDR1 and CDR2 from the germline V gene are SGDLS and YYNGEE. The CDR3 contains 13 residues. Trimming shortened V by 5 bases and J by 4 bases, and 10 bases separated the two germline ends. CDR3 nucleotides: TGTGCCAGCAGTGCGGGACCAAATCAGCCCCAGCATTTT. It encodes CASSAGPNQPQHF. Supplemented by reference TRBV9 and TRBJ1-5, the full variable domain reads DSGVTQTPKHLITATGQRVTLRCSPRSGDLSVYWYQQSLDQGLQFLIQYYNGEERAKGNILERFSAQQFPDLHSELNLSSLELGDSALYFCASSAGPNQPQHFGDGTRLSIL.

This chain links TRBV5-5 with TRBJ2-7, with TRBD1 identical over 10 bases. The V segment lost 3 bases and the J segment 4 bases; nucleotides outside the gene matches: 13. CDR3 length: 17 amino acids. Germline lookup yields CDR1 SGHKS and CDR2 YYEKEE (reference sequence). The DNA of the CDR3 is TGTGCCAGCAGCTATGGACTGGGGGACAGGGGAATATACGAGCAGTACTTC. Translating gives CASSYGLGDRGIYEQYF.

The CDR3 here is CASYPVGMNTEAFF. CDR3 nucleotides: TGTGCCAGCTATCCGGTGGGAATGAACACTGAAGCTTTCTTT. The chain is built from TRBV6-1 and TRBJ1-1; D remains unclear. This CDR3 has 14 amino acids. Trimming left V 8 bases short and J 0 bases short, with 13 bases between. Germline CDR1 reads MNHNS; CDR2 reads SASEGT.

J is TRBJ1-2 and V is TRBV19; a weak D match, TRBD1 (5 bases). CDR1 is LNHDA, CDR2 SQIVND, per germline (reference sequence). V was pared by 3 bases and J by 3 bases, with 11 bases between. The CDR3 covers 14 residues. The CDR3: CASSISKGHYGYTF. For the CDR3, the DNA is TGTGCCAGTAGTATTTCGAAGGGGCACTATGGCTACACCTTC.

The rearrangement uses TRBV7-8 and TRBJ1-2, with TRBD1 matching 7 bases. The CDR3 runs to 15 residues. J was trimmed by 5 bases and V by 5 bases; bases with no gene match: 11. Germline V gene lookup returns CDR1 SGHVS and CDR2 FQNEAQ. The DNA for the CDR3 is TGTGCCAGCAGCGAACAGGGGCGGGCGCTATATGGCTACACCTTC. This gives the protein CASSEQGRALYGYTF.

The chain employs TRBV2 and TRBJ2-3; D not resolved. V dropped 7 bases and J dropped 0 bases, with 8 bases sitting between them. CDR1 SNHLY and CDR2 FYNNEI come from the germline V gene. There are 13 residues in the CDR3. The CDR3 spells CASTVGSTDTQYF. For the CDR3, the DNA is TGTGCCAGCACAGTAGGCAGCACAGATACGCAGTATTTT.

The chain couples TRBV5-1 to TRBJ1-1; D remains ambiguous. V shed 5 bases and J shed 4 bases, with 15 bases lying between them. The CDR3 totals 14 residues. Germline V CDR1 and CDR2: SGHRS, YFSETQ. CDR3 protein: CASSITTGSTEAFF. In DNA form, the CDR3 reads TGCGCCAGCAGTATAACCACCGGGAGCACTGAAGCTTTCTTT.

This clone occurred once. CDR3 DNA sequence: TGTGCCAGCTCACCCATGGATTCCTACGAGCAGTACTTC. This codes for CASSPMDSYEQYF. The V gene is TRBV18, the J gene TRBJ2-7; D gene ambiguous. The V end was cut by 3 bases, the J end by 1 base, with 7 bases between. This CDR3 comprises 13 residues. Germline V CDR1 and CDR2: KGHSH, LQKENI.

The table lists this clone with a count of one. The chain uses TRBV19 and TRBJ1-4; D is unclear. There are 12 residues in the CDR3. CDR1 is LNHDA and CDR2 is SQIVND in the germline V gene (reference sequence). The ends were cut back, 10 bases at V and 7 bases at J, with 13 bases in the middle. The CDR3: CATSEEGEKLFF. In DNA, the CDR3 is TGTGCCACCTCCGAGGAGGGTGAAAAACTGTTTTTT.

The V gene is TRBV6-6, the J gene TRBJ1-1; D unclear. Trimming stripped 2 bases from V and 4 bases from J, with 8 bases between. Germline V gives CDR1 MNHNY, CDR2 SVGAGI (reference sequence). CDR3 length: 13 residues. CDR3 sequence (DNA): TGTGCCAGCAGTTACGGGGTGGGCACTGAAGCTTTCTTT. Its protein is CASSYGVGTEAFF.

The chain joins TRBV11-2 to TRBJ2-1; the D is unclear. V was trimmed by 1 base and J by 9 bases, leaving 7 bases between them. CDR3 length: 12 amino acids. The germline gives CDR1 SGHAT, CDR2 FQNNGV. CDR3 amino acids: CASSLGAGEQFF. In nucleotides, the CDR3 is TGTGCCAGCAGCTTAGGGGCAGGTGAGCAGTTCTTC.